What follows are 23 T cell receptor beta chains derived from one specimen sequenced in a study of cytomegalovirus exposure and HLA in healthy donors. Sequencing was performed with immunoSEQ multiplex PCR; in TCRdb, only in-frame clones are kept and a portion is missing. In the table there are 130,000 or so clones, 70% to 90% of which are singletons. The sample consisted of PBMCs. These receptors came from a woman aged 25 to 39 in good health and CMV-seronegative.

This chain connects TRBV18 to TRBJ2-7; TRBD1 might be the D (5 bases). Per germline, CDR1 KGHSH and CDR2 LQKENI. Trimming shortened V by 5 bases and J by 1 base, and 12 bases separated the two germline ends. This CDR3 region has 14 residues. CDR3 DNA sequence: TGTGCCAGCTCAACGACAGCGACATCCTACGAGCAGTACTTC. It encodes CASSTTATSYEQYF.

This clone has a single count. The CDR3 spells CASSWRDRGRTDTSYEQYF. The CDR3 bases are TGTGCCAGCAGCTGGCGGGACAGGGGACGAACAGATACAAGCTACGAGCAGTACTTC. The V and J genes are TRBV7-9 and TRBJ2-7, with 10 bases lining up with TRBD1. The length of the CDR3 is 19 residues. V was clipped by 4 bases and J by 3 bases; unmatched bases: 18. Germline assignment: CDR1 SEHNR and CDR2 FQNEAQ (reference sequence).

The chain is built from TRBV27 and TRBJ2-7, with D uncertain. CDR1 is MNHEY, CDR2 SMNVEV, per germline (reference sequence). Trimming removed 0 bases from V and 3 bases from J, with 6 bases in between. The CDR3 extends over 13 amino acids. CDR3 amino acids: CASSLSAFYEQYF. The CDR3 coding sequence is TGTGCCAGCAGTTTATCGGCCTTCTACGAGCAGTACTTC.

The chain is built from TRBV12-5 and TRBJ1-3; D is unclear. The CDR3 runs 11 residues. CDR1 and CDR2 from the germline V gene are LGHNT and FRNRAP. Between the trimmed V and J ends, which lost 6 bases and 12 bases, there was a span of 12 bases. Here the CDR3 DNA reads TGTGCTAGTGGGGAGGACGGCGACATATATTTT. Amino acids: CASGEDGDIYF. The full variable domain, with the rest looked up from reference TRBV12-5 and TRBJ1-3, is DARVTQTPRHKVTEMGQEVTMRCQPILGHNTVFWYRQTMMQGLELLAYFRNRAPLDDSGMPKDRFSAEMPDATLATLKIQPSEPRDSAVYFCASGEDGDIYFGEGSWLTVV.

This sequence joins TRBV27 and TRBJ2-1; TRBD2 agrees at 15 bases. The germline V gene encodes CDR1 MNHEY and CDR2 SMNVEV (reference sequence). J was trimmed by 7 bases and V by 5 bases; bases with no gene match: 9. This CDR3 is 17 amino acids long. CDR3 region: CASSPWTSGGAGNEQFF. CDR3 sequence (DNA): TGTGCCAGCAGTCCGTGGACTAGCGGGGGGGCTGGGAATGAGCAGTTCTTC.

The CDR3 coding sequence is TGTGCCAGCAGCTCCGGGGGGGAGACCCAGTACTTC. Encoded protein: CASSSGGETQYF. The J gene is TRBJ2-5, the V gene TRBV7-9; 7 bases match TRBD2. The CDR3 is 12 residues long. J lost 5 bases, V lost 4 bases, and 1 base had no gene match. Germline-derived CDR1 and CDR2 are SEHNR and FQNEAQ (reference sequence). Full variable domain (outside the CDR3, taken from reference TRBV7-9 and TRBJ2-5): DTGVSQNPRHKITKRGQNVTFRCDPISEHNRLYWYRQTLGQGPEFLTYFQNEAQLEKSRLLSDRFSAERPKGSFSTLEIQRTEQGDSAMYLCASSSGGETQYFGPGTRLLVL.

This chain uses TRBV5-1 with TRBJ2-7; TRBD2 matches at 7 bases. The CDR3 is 15 amino acids. Trimming cost V 2 bases and J 2 bases; bases outside gene matches: 7. Per germline, CDR1 SGHRS and CDR2 YFSETQ. DNA for the CDR3: TGCGCCAGCAGCTTACCCAGCGGGGCCCCCTACGAGCAGTACTTC. Its translation is CASSLPSGAPYEQYF. The entire variable domain, with the rest obtained from reference TRBV5-1 and TRBJ2-7, is as follows: KAGVTQTPRYLIKTRGQQVTLSCSPISGHRSVSWYQQTPGQGLQFLFEYFSETQRNKGNFPGRFSGRQFSNSRSEMNVSTLELGDSALYLCASSLPSGAPYEQYFGPGTRLTVT.

The rearrangement joins TRBV6-6 to TRBJ1-4; D gene ambiguous. The CDR3 has 14 residues. Trimming cost V 2 bases and J 8 bases, with 12 bases left between them. CDR1 MNHNY and CDR2 SVGAGI come from the germline V gene (reference sequence). CDR3 nucleotide sequence: TGTGCCAGCAGTTACCTTACTATCGCGGAAAAACTGTTTTTT. The encoded protein is CASSYLTIAEKLFF.

The V call is TRBV6-4, the J call TRBJ2-3, with TRBD2 matching 7 bases. Per germline, CDR1 MRHNA and CDR2 SNTAGT. V shed 0 bases and J 6 bases; nucleotides not matched to a gene: 6. There are 15 residues in the CDR3. CDR3 sequence (DNA): TGTGCCAGCAGTGACTCCCTAGCGGCCCGGGATACGCAGTATTTT. Its translation is CASSDSLAARDTQYF.

The chain employs TRBV7-8 and TRBJ1-6; perhaps TRBD1 as D (6 bases). This CDR3 is 14 amino acids long. Germline V gene data show CDR1 as SGHVS and CDR2 as FQNEAQ. Trimming stripped 5 bases from V and 8 bases from J, with 13 bases between. The CDR3 region has the DNA TGTGCCAGCAGCCGGGGGGGCGGTGATTCACCCCTCCACTTT. This sequence encodes CASSRGGGDSPLHF.

V usage is TRBV11-3 and J usage is TRBJ2-7; no clear D gene. CDR3 length: 12 residues. Germline values: CDR1 SGHNT, CDR2 YENEEA. V was cut by 1 base and J by 5 bases, with 6 bases left in between. The CDR3 nucleotides read TGTGCCAGCAGCTTAGGACTGAACGAGCAGTACTTC. Encoded protein: CASSLGLNEQYF. Complete variable domain (other parts from reference TRBV11-3 and TRBJ2-7): EAGVVQSPRYKIIEKKQPVAFWCNPISGHNTLYWYLQNLGQGPELLIRYENEEAVDDSQLPKDRFSAERLKGVDSTLKIQPAELGDSAVYLCASSLGLNEQYFGPGTRLTVT.

The chain combines TRBV6-1 with TRBJ1-2, with 7 positions matching TRBD1. There are 14 residues in the CDR3. CDR1 is MNHNS and CDR2 is SASEGT in the germline V gene. V was pared by 4 bases and J by 5 bases, with 7 bases of the junction left unmatched. This CDR3 is CASSVNSGGYGYTF. The CDR3 nucleotides read TGTGCCAGCAGTGTGAATTCAGGGGGATATGGCTACACCTTC.

This clone was counted a single time. This chain uses TRBV27 with TRBJ2-2; D is perhaps TRBD1 (5 bases). V lost 4 bases, J lost 4 bases, and 13 bases lay in between. Germline CDR1 MNHEY, CDR2 SMNVEV (reference sequence). This CDR3 region has 15 residues. The CDR3 loop is CASSSSKGFTGELFF. CDR3 nucleotide sequence: TGTGCCAGCAGTTCCTCTAAGGGGTTCACCGGGGAGCTGTTTTTT.

The chain has TRBV10-3 and TRBJ1-6, with a possible D match to TRBD1 (5 bases). The CDR3 extends over 14 amino acids. In germline, CDR1 is ENHRY, CDR2 SYGVKD. V dropped 3 bases and J dropped 10 bases, with 13 bases sitting between them. CDR3 bases: TGTGCCATCAGTGACTGGCAGGGTGGCTCACCCCTCCACTTT. Translation gives CAISDWQGGSPLHF.

This sequence joins TRBV11-3 and TRBJ1-2; 7 positions match TRBD1. The V and J ends lost 2 bases and 1 base, in that order; junction bases with no gene match: 4. The CDR3 sequence is 15 residues long. Germline values: CDR1 SGHNT, CDR2 YENEEA. CDR3 in amino acids: CASSLSQGDNYGYTF. CDR3 DNA: TGTGCCAGCAGCTTAAGCCAGGGGGATAACTATGGCTACACCTTC.

The chain joins TRBV29-1 to TRBJ2-7; TRBD2 matches 7 bases. Trimming took 3 bases from V and 2 from J; bases not matched to a gene: 7. This CDR3 is built from 14 residues. Germline CDR1 and CDR2: SQVTM and ANQGSEA. CDR3 coding DNA: TGCAGCGTTGAGGAGCGGCGGGGGACCTACGAGCAGTACTTC. This encodes CSVEERRGTYEQYF.

The chain carries TRBV11-3 and TRBJ1-4; D is perhaps TRBD1 (6 bases). CDR1 and CDR2 from the germline V gene are SGHNT and YENEEA. Trimming pared 3 bases from V and 7 bases from J, leaving 15 bases between. This CDR3 is built from 15 residues. The CDR3 DNA reads TGTGCCAGCAGCTTCCCACAGGGAAAGGGTGAAAAACTGTTTTTT. This gives the protein CASSFPQGKGEKLFF.

CDR3 amino acids: CAILAGGTYEQYF. The CDR3 coding sequence is TGTGCCATCTTAGCGGGGGGTACCTACGAGCAGTACTTC. The chain employs TRBV2 and TRBJ2-7; 10 positions match TRBD2. V trimming: 10 bases; J trimming: 2 bases; junction bases outside the gene matches: 5. Per the germline V gene, CDR1 is SNHLY and CDR2 is FYNNEI. CDR3 length: 13 amino acids. The whole variable domain, remainder taken from reference TRBV2 and TRBJ2-7, is EPEVTQTPSHQVTQMGQEVILRCVPISNHLYFYWYRQILGQKVEFLVSFYNNEISEKSEIFDDQFSVERPDGSNFTLKIRSTKLEDSAMYFCAILAGGTYEQYFGPGTRLTVT.

This chain uses TRBV14 with TRBJ2-5, with 11 bases identical to TRBD1. V lost 4 bases to trimming and J lost 7 bases; unmatched junction nucleotides: 8. This CDR3 comprises 15 residues. Germline CDR1 reads SGHDN; CDR2 reads FVKESK. Written as DNA, the CDR3 is TGTGCCAGCAGCCTTGCGGACAGGGGGCTTGGGACCCAGTACTTC. Translating it yields CASSLADRGLGTQYF.

The V and J genes are TRBV2 and TRBJ2-7, with 11 bases fitting TRBD1. The CDR3 is 14 residues long. The V gene's germline CDR1 is SNHLY and CDR2 FYNNEI. V lost 7 bases, J lost 3 bases, and 5 bases stayed unmatched. The DNA of the CDR3 is TGTGCCAGCACCCGGACAGGGGGCGGCTACGAGCAGTACTTC. Its translation is CASTRTGGGYEQYF.

A remark on this clone: This sample also contains other DNA sequences that code for the same CDR3. The chain employs TRBV27 and TRBJ1-1; 7 positions agree with TRBD1. In germline, CDR1 is MNHEY, CDR2 SMNVEV (reference sequence). The CDR3 loop spans 14 amino acids. After removal of 6 bases from V and 7 bases from J, the junction contained 11 bases not matched to a gene. CDR3 nucleotide sequence: TGTGCCAGCAGCAACTCGGGACAGAACCTTGAAGCTTTCTTT. Its protein product is CASSNSGQNLEAFF.

The V call is TRBV5-4, the J call TRBJ2-2; 8 nucleotides match TRBD2. The CDR3 is 15 amino acids. V trimming: 3 bases; J trimming: 4 bases; junction bases outside the gene matches: 5. Germline V gene data show CDR1 as SGHNT and CDR2 as YYREEE (reference sequence). The CDR3 region has the DNA TGTGCCAGCAGCTCCCAGCGGGGGCTCACCGGGGAGCTGTTTTTT. Residues: CASSSQRGLTGELFF.

J is TRBJ1-6 and V is TRBV10-1; 7 positions match TRBD1. Trimming cost V 0 bases and J 7 bases; bases outside gene matches: 3. The CDR3 consists of 15 residues. Looked up from germline, CDR1 is WNHNN and CDR2 is SYGVQD (reference sequence). The CDR3, as DNA: TGCGCCAGCAGTGAGTCGACAGGGAAGAATTCACCCCTCCACTTT. It is translated as CASSESTGKNSPLHF.